This record looks at one TCR beta chain sequence and its context. Its cognate antigen is unknown. The data belong to a study of T cell responses to AZD1222 COVID-19 vaccine. Trimming removed 2 bases from V and 8 bases from J, with 13 bases in between. Looked up from germline, CDR1 is SGDLS and CDR2 is YYNGEE. The CDR3 spans 13 residues. Points from the study as a whole: Donors, mostly white British, included more females; clonal diversity was possibly underestimated. Following two doses of AZD1222, Spike-specific TCR breadth and depth rose. The repertoires were collected only after the peak T cell response.

Data came from immunoSEQ multiplex PCR; TCRdb stores just in-frame clones and leaves some out. The sample records about 150,000 clones, 80% to 90% being singletons. Sequencing was performed on peripheral blood, taken on day 0 of AZD1222 vaccination. The rearrangement uses TRBV9 and TRBJ1-2, with a weak D call TRBD1 (6 bases). The TCR originated in an adult in good health. In DNA, the CDR3 is TGTGCCAGCAGCGTGCAGGGGTGGAGCGGCTACACCTTC. This gives the protein CASSVQGWSGYTF.